The 14 T cell receptor beta chains reported below all come from one sample, sequenced in a study of T-cell memory formation after mild COVID-19. TCRdb re-analysed the 5' RACE reads in MiXCR, keeping a single row per CDR3 protein. The sample shows about 150,000 distinct CDR3 sequences, roughly 15% of them seen only once. Sequencing was done on a sample of PBMCs or a T cell subset sorted from them (not recorded which). The receptors originated from an adult woman who had mild COVID-19 (a few samples of this study predate the infection). Cell type and time point are not known.

This chain links TRBV5-5 with TRBJ1-2; TRBD1 agrees at 7 bases. V was clipped by 0 bases and J by 4 bases; unmatched bases: 3. The germline V gene has CDR1 SGHKS and CDR2 YYEKEE (reference sequence). There are 14 residues in the CDR3. This CDR3 is CASSLEGAGYGYTF. CDR3 nucleotide sequence: TGTGCCAGCAGCTTGGAGGGGGCAGGCTATGGCTACACCTTC. The full variable domain, with the rest looked up from reference TRBV5-5 and TRBJ1-2, is DAGVTQSPTHLIKTRGQQVTLRCSPISGHKSVSWYQQVLGQGPQFIFQYYEKEERGRGNFPDRFSARQFPNYSSELNVNALLLGDSALYLCASSLEGAGYGYTFGSGTRLTVV.

This clonotype was observed a handful of times. The chain has TRBV5-1 and TRBJ2-3; no firm D call. This CDR3 is built from 14 residues. Germline V gene lookup returns CDR1 SGHRS and CDR2 YFSETQ. The V gene lost 5 bases and the J gene lost 2 bases, with 12 bases spanning the gap. For the CDR3, the DNA is TGCGCCAGCAGTCGTGCACAAGACACAGATACGCAGTATTTT. As protein: CASSRAQDTDTQYF.

There are many counts of this clonotype. The J gene is TRBJ2-7, the V gene TRBV5-1, with TRBD2 matching over 8 bases. Per germline, CDR1 SGHRS and CDR2 YFSETQ. This CDR3 has 20 amino acids. After removal of 4 bases from V and 1 base from J, the junction contained 22 bases not matched to a gene. This CDR3 reads CASSKSNSPFGTSLSYEQYF. CDR3 DNA sequence: TGCGCCAGCAGCAAATCAAACTCACCATTCGGGACTAGTCTTTCCTACGAGCAGTACTTC.

The chain couples TRBV5-1 to TRBJ2-2; 10 bases map to TRBD2. The CDR3 has 16 residues. Germline loops: CDR1 SGHRS, CDR2 YFSETQ. Trimming cost V 5 bases and J 2 bases; bases outside gene matches: 6. CDR3 sequence: CASRKSGGANTGELFF. DNA for the CDR3: TGCGCCAGCAGGAAGAGCGGGGGGGCTAACACCGGGGAGCTGTTTTTT. Using reference TRBV5-1 and TRBJ2-2 for the parts outside the CDR3, the full variable domain is KAGVTQTPRYLIKTRGQQVTLSCSPISGHRSVSWYQQTPGQGLQFLFEYFSETQRNKGNFPGRFSGRQFSNSRSEMNVSTLELGDSALYLCASRKSGGANTGELFFGEGSRLTVL.

This clonotype came up once. The rearrangement joins TRBV2 to TRBJ1-6; possible D gene TRBD1, 6 bases. Looked up from germline, CDR1 is SNHLY and CDR2 is FYNNEI. V shed 8 bases and J shed 13 bases, with 15 bases lying between them. This CDR3 comprises 12 residues. This chain's CDR3 is CASSKGGSPLHF. CDR3 DNA sequence: TGTGCCAGCTCTAAGGGGGGGAGCCCCCTCCACTTT.

This clonotype has only a few counts. The gene calls are TRBV25-1 and TRBJ2-3; D call uncertain. Trimming left V 6 bases short and J 4 bases short, with 11 bases between. The CDR3 has 13 residues. The germline V gene has CDR1 MGHDK and CDR2 SYGVNS. CDR3 sequence reads: CASSEADPDTQYF. For the CDR3, the DNA is TGTGCCAGCAGCGAGGCGGACCCAGATACGCAGTATTTT.

The chain joins TRBV10-2 to TRBJ2-3; D is unresolved. Looked up from germline, CDR1 is WSHSY and CDR2 is SAAADI. The CDR3 extends over 14 amino acids. V gave up 0 bases and J gave up 4 bases, with 8 bases separating them. In nucleotides, the CDR3 is TGCGCCAGCAGTGAGTCGATTGGTCCAGATACGCAGTATTTT. It specifies CASSESIGPDTQYF.

Ten or more counts support this clonotype. The genes are TRBV6-6 and TRBJ2-7; D unclear. The CDR3 is 12 amino acids. Trimming shortened V by 8 bases and J by 1 base, and 9 bases separated the two germline ends. Germline V lookup: CDR1 MNHNY, CDR2 SVGAGI (reference sequence). The CDR3 DNA reads TGTGCCAGCGGAGCTGCGTCCTACGAGCAGTACTTC. The encoded protein is CASGAASYEQYF.

This clonotype has just a few counts. The chain joins TRBV24-1 to TRBJ2-1; TRBD2 aligns across 9 bases. Germline V gene data show CDR1 as KGHDR and CDR2 as SFDVKD. V shed 4 bases, J shed 4 bases, and the junction held 4 bases outside the gene matches. CDR3 length: 15 amino acids. CDR3 sequence reads: CATSERLAVYNEQFF. The CDR3 nucleotides are TGTGCCACCAGTGAACGACTAGCGGTATACAATGAGCAGTTCTTC.

The CDR3 here is CASGDYTGELFF. As DNA, the CDR3 is TGTGCTAGTGGTGACTACACCGGGGAGCTGTTTTTT. The rearrangement links TRBV12-5 to TRBJ2-2; no clear D. V lost 5 bases and J lost 3, with 4 bases in between. Per the germline V gene, CDR1 is LGHNT and CDR2 is FRNRAP. This CDR3 comprises 12 residues. The entire variable domain, with the rest obtained from reference TRBV12-5 and TRBJ2-2, is as follows: DARVTQTPRHKVTEMGQEVTMRCQPILGHNTVFWYRQTMMQGLELLAYFRNRAPLDDSGMPKDRFSAEMPDATLATLKIQPSEPRDSAVYFCASGDYTGELFFGEGSRLTVL.

This clonotype was recorded a few times. The chain employs TRBV11-2 and TRBJ2-1; no clear D gene. Between the trimmed V and J ends, which lost 0 bases and 10 bases, there was a span of 7 bases. The CDR3 is 12 residues long. The germline gives CDR1 SGHAT, CDR2 FQNNGV. CDR3 bases: TGTGCCAGCAGCTTAGACGAAGACGAGCAGTTCTTC. It is translated as CASSLDEDEQFF.

This clonotype was seen a handful of times. The gene calls are TRBV2 and TRBJ1-6, with TRBD1 matching 9 bases. The V and J ends lost 6 bases and 5 bases, in that order; junction bases with no gene match: 8. The germline V gene has CDR1 SNHLY and CDR2 FYNNEI. CDR3 size: 16 residues. CDR3 in DNA: TGTGCCAGCAGGAGAGGAGGGACAGGGCATAATTCACCCCTCCACTTT. Amino acid sequence: CASRRGGTGHNSPLHF.

The chain links TRBV18 to TRBJ2-7; D uncertain. CDR1 and CDR2 (germline): KGHSH, LQKENI. The germline V and J ends were trimmed by 6 bases and 5 bases, with 11 bases remaining between them. The CDR3 is 12 amino acids. In DNA, the CDR3 is TGTGCCAGCTCCGCGGCGCGCGACGAGCAGTACTTC. Translated: CASSAARDEQYF.

There are a few counts of this clonotype. The J gene is TRBJ2-1, the V gene TRBV20-1; TRBD2 agrees at 8 bases. The CDR3 is 11 residues long. Per germline, CDR1 DFQATT and CDR2 SNEGSKA (reference sequence). V shed 5 bases, J shed 6 bases, and the junction held 0 bases outside the gene matches. CDR3 DNA: TGCAGTGCTGCGGGAGGCAATGAGCAGTTCTTC. This gives the protein CSAAGGNEQFF.